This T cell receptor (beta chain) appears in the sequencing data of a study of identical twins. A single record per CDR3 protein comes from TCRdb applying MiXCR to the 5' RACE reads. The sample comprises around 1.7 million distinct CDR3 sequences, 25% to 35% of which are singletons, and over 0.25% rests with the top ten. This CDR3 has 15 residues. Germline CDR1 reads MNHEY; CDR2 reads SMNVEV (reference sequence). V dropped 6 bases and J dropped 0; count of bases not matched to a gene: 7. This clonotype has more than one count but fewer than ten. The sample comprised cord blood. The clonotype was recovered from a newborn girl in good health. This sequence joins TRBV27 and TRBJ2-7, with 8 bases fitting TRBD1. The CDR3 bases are TGTGCCAGCAGCTGGACAGGGTCCTTCTCCTACGAGCAGTACTTC. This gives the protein CASSWTGSFSYEQYF.